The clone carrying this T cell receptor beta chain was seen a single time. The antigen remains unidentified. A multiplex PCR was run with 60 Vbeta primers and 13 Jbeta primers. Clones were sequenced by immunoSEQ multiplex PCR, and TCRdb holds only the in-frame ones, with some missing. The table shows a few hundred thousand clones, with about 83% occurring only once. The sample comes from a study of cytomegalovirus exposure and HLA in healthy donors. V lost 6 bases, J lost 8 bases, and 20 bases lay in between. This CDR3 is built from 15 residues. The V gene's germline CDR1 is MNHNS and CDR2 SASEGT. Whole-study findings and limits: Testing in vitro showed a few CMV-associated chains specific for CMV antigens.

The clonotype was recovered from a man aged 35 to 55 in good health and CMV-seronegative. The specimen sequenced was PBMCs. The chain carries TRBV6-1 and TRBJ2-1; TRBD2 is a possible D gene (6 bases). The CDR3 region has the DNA TGTGCCAGCAGCGAACCGGGACTGACACCGCATGAGCAGTTCTTC. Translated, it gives CASSEPGLTPHEQFF.